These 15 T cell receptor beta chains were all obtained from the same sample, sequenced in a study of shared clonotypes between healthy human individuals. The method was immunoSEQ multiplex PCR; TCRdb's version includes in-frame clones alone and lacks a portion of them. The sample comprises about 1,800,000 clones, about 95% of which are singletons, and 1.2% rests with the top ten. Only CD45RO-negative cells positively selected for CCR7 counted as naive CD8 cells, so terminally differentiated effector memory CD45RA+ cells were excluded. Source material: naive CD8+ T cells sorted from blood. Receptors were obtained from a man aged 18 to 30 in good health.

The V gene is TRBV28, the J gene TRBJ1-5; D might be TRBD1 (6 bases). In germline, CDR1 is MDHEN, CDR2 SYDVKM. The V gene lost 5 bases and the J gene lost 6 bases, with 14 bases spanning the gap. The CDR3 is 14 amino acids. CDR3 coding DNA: TGTGCCAGCAGTCCACGGGACACCTTTCAGCCCCAGCATTTT. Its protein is CASSPRDTFQPQHF.

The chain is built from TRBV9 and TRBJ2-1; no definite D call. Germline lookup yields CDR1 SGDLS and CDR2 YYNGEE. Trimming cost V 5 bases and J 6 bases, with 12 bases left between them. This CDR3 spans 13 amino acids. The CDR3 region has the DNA TGTGCCAGCAGGGCTGGACCTTCCAATGAGCAGTTCTTC. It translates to CASRAGPSNEQFF.

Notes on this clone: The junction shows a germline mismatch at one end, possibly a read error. CDR3 bases: TGTGCTAGCAGCTTCCCGACACGCGAGCAGTACTTC. Its protein is CASSFPTREQYF. The V call is TRBV7-7, the J call TRBJ2-7; D is unclear. The germline V gene has CDR1 SSHAT and CDR2 FNYEAQ (reference sequence). There are 12 residues in the CDR3.

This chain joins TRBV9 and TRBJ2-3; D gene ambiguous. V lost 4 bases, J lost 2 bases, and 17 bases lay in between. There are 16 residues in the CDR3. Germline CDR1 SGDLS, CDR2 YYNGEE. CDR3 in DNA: TGTGCCAGCAGCAGAGAACCGTGGTCCCCCACAGATACGCAGTATTTT. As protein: CASSREPWSPTDTQYF.

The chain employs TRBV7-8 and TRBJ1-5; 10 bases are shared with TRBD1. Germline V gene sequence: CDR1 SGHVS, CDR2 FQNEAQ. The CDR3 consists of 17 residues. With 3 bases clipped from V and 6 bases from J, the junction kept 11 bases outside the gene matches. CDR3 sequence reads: CASSFGNRQGAAQPQHF. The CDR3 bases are TGTGCCAGCAGCTTCGGGAACCGACAGGGGGCGGCTCAGCCCCAGCATTTT. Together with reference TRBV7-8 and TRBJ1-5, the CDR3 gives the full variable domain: GAGVSQSPRYKVAKRGQDVALRCDPISGHVSLFWYQQALGQGPEFLTYFQNEAQLDKSGLPSDRFFAERPEGSVSTLKIQRTQQEDSAVYLCASSFGNRQGAAQPQHFGDGTRLSIL.

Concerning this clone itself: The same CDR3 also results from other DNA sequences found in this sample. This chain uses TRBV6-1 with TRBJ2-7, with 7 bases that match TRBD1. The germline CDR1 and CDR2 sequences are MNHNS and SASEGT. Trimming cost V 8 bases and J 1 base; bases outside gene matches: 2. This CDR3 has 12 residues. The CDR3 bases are TGTGCCAGCTTGACAGGGTCCTACGAGCAGTACTTC. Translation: CASLTGSYEQYF.

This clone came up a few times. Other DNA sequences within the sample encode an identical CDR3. The CDR3 region is CASSLRYQETQYF. The CDR3 DNA reads as TGTGCCAGCAGCTTAAGGTACCAAGAGACCCAGTACTTC. This chain uses TRBV13 with TRBJ2-5, with D hard to call. There are 13 residues in the CDR3. Germline V gives CDR1 PRHDT, CDR2 FYEKMQ (reference sequence). V was trimmed by 2 bases and J by 0 bases, leaving 4 bases between them.

Here the CDR3 reads CASRPDLITDTQYF. The DNA for the CDR3 is TGTGCCAGCCGGCCGGACCTCATCACAGATACGCAGTATTTT. The rearrangement uses TRBV27 and TRBJ2-3; no reliable D call. The V end was cut by 8 bases, the J end by 2 bases, with 14 bases between. Germline V gene data show CDR1 as MNHEY and CDR2 as SMNVEV (reference sequence). The CDR3 consists of 14 residues.

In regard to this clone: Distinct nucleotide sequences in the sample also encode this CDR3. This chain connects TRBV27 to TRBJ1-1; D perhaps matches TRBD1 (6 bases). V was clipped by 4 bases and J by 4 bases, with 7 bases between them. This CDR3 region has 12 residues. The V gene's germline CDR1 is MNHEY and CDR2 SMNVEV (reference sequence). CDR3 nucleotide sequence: TGTGCCAGCAGTTCCAGGGGCACTGAAGCTTTCTTT. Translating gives CASSSRGTEAFF.

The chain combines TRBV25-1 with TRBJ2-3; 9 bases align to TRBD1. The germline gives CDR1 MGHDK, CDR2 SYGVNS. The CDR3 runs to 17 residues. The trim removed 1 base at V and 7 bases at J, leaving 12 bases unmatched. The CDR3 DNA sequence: TGTGCCAGCAGTGAATCCGGTATGACAGGGGGGCGGAATACGCAGTATTTT. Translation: CASSESGMTGGRNTQYF.

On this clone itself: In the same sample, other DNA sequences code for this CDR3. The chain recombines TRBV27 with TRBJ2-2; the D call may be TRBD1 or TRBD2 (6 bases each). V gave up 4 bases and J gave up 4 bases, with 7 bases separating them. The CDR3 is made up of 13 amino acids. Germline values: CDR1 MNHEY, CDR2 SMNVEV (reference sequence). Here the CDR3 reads CASSSGATGELFF. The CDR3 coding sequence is TGTGCCAGCAGTTCGGGGGCCACCGGGGAGCTGTTTTTT.

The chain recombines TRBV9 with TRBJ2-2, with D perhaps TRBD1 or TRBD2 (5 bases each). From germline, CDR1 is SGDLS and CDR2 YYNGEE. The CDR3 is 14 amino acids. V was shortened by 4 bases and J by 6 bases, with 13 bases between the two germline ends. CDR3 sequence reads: CASSPVRGAGELFF. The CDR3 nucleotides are TGTGCCAGCAGCCCGGTCCGGGGCGCCGGGGAGCTGTTTTTT.

The CDR3 loop is CASSQLSAGGMNEQFF. CDR3 nucleotide sequence: TGCGCCAGCAGCCAACTCTCGGCGGGAGGAATGAATGAGCAGTTCTTC. The chain recombines TRBV4-3 with TRBJ2-1; 8 positions agree with TRBD2. Germline values: CDR1 LGHNA, CDR2 YSLEER. The CDR3 extends over 16 amino acids. V shed 2 bases and J 7 bases; nucleotides not matched to a gene: 10.

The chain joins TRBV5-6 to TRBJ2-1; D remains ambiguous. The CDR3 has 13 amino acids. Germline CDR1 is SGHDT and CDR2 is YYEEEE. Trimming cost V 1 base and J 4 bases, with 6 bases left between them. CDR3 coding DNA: TGTGCCAGCAGCTTGAACAGATACAATGAGCAGTTCTTC. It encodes CASSLNRYNEQFF.

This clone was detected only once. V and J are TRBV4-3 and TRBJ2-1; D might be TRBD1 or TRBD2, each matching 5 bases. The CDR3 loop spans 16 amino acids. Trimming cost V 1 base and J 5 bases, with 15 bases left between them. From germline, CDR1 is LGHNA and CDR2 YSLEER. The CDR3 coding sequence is TGCGCCAGCAGCCAAGGGATCGGGACGGCTAACAATGAGCAGTTCTTC. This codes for CASSQGIGTANNEQFF.